Below are 6 T cell receptor beta chains sequenced from a single sample in a study of beta chain features in type 1 diabetes. The entirety of the isolated RNA underwent reverse transcription, so expressed TCRB transcripts were sequenced. Sequenced by immunoSEQ multiplex PCR; TCRdb stores in-frame clones only, minus some. This sample carries some 6,000 clones, 70% to 75% of them seen once, and the ten largest clones take 2.1%. Sequenced sample: Tregs from blood. The receptors were gathered from a man between 18 and 35 years old in good health.

The rearrangement uses TRBV6-1 and TRBJ2-6; a possible D gene is TRBD2 (5 bases). V was pared by 3 bases and J by 2 bases, with 8 bases between. The CDR3 is made up of 15 amino acids. CDR1 MNHNS and CDR2 SASEGT come from the germline V gene. DNA of the CDR3: TGTGCCAGCAGTGACGAGGGTACTGGGGCCAACGTCCTGACTTTC. This translates into CASSDEGTGANVLTF.

V usage is TRBV10-3 and J usage is TRBJ1-5; 10 bases are a match to TRBD1. The CDR3 spans 15 residues. J lost 4 bases, V lost 6 bases, and 6 bases had no gene match. Germline CDR1 is ENHRY and CDR2 is SYGVKD. CDR3 region: CAIRPGTGANQPQHF. The CDR3 DNA sequence: TGTGCCATCAGACCCGGGACAGGGGCAAATCAGCCCCAGCATTTT.

The chain is built from TRBV29-1 and TRBJ2-2; 8 bases are shared with TRBD1. Germline loops: CDR1 SQVTM, CDR2 ANQGSEA. The trim removed 8 bases at V and 3 bases at J, leaving 11 bases unmatched. This CDR3 has 15 amino acids. In DNA form, the CDR3 reads TGCAGCACCTACGGGGACAGGTCGTACACCGGGGAGCTGTTTTTT. Translating gives CSTYGDRSYTGELFF.

V is TRBV28 and J is TRBJ2-7, with 8 bases lining up with TRBD1. V trimming: 6 bases; J trimming: 2 bases; junction bases outside the gene matches: 6. The CDR3 length is 14 residues. Germline V lookup: CDR1 MDHEN, CDR2 SYDVKM. CDR3 sequence: CASSRTGLTYEQYF. CDR3 coding DNA: TGTGCCAGCAGCCGGACAGGGCTTACCTACGAGCAGTACTTC.

This chain links TRBV7-2 with TRBJ1-1; D is unclear. V lost 2 bases and J lost 0, with 10 bases in between. Germline-derived CDR1 and CDR2 are SGHTA and FQGNSA. The CDR3 is 15 residues long. The CDR3 here is CASSLKYSVNTEAFF. Written as DNA, the CDR3 is TGTGCCAGCAGCTTAAAGTATTCGGTGAACACTGAAGCTTTCTTT.

In its sample, this clone was seen once. The chain is built from TRBV7-2 and TRBJ2-1, with TRBD2 matching 8 bases. From germline, CDR1 is SGHTA and CDR2 FQGNSA. The V segment lost 3 bases and the J segment 7 bases; nucleotides outside the gene matches: 5. The CDR3 runs 14 residues. This CDR3 reads CASSLERGMNEQFF. CDR3 bases: TGTGCCAGCAGCTTGGAGCGGGGGATGAATGAGCAGTTCTTC.